This passage covers 31 T cell receptor beta chains from one sample sequenced in a study of OX40 agonist ivuxolimab in advanced cancers. Only in-frame clones appear in the TCRdb table, and some are missing; sequencing was by immunoSEQ multiplex PCR. The sample holds about 61,000 clones, roughly nine tenths seen once. This specimen consisted of CD4+ or CD8+ T cells sorted from blood, obtained in a trial of the OX40 agonist ivuxolimab. The receptors were sampled from an adult with an advanced solid tumor such as melanoma, head and neck, liver or kidney cancer.

The V gene is TRBV15, the J gene TRBJ1-4, with D unclear. Trimming removed 4 bases at V and 0 bases at J, with 15 bases between. Germline V gene data show CDR1 as LNHNV and CDR2 as YYDKDF (reference sequence). The CDR3 extends over 17 amino acids. This chain's CDR3 is CATSKEEGLATNEKLFF. DNA of the CDR3: TGTGCCACCAGCAAAGAAGAAGGACTTGCAACTAATGAAAAACTGTTTTTT.

This rearrangement joins TRBV7-8 to TRBJ1-1; D is ambiguous. From germline, CDR1 is SGHVS and CDR2 FQNEAQ. The V end lost 0 bases, the J end lost 4 bases, and 12 bases lay between the germline ends. This CDR3 has 15 residues. The CDR3: CASSLAAGWGTEAFF. CDR3 nucleotides: TGTGCCAGCAGCTTAGCGGCGGGGTGGGGCACTGAAGCTTTCTTT.

V is TRBV14 and J is TRBJ2-4; D is possibly TRBD2 (5 bases). Germline CDR1 reads SGHDN; CDR2 reads FVKESK. This CDR3 has 14 amino acids. V gave up 0 bases and J gave up 7 bases, with 10 bases separating them. The CDR3 sequence: CASSQDYGGNIQYF. As DNA, the CDR3 is TGTGCCAGCAGCCAAGATTATGGAGGTAACATTCAGTACTTC.

This clone was detected only a few times. The gene calls are TRBV5-5 and TRBJ2-3; a weak D match, TRBD2 (6 bases). The CDR3 is 16 amino acids. V was pared by 0 bases and J by 1 base, with 12 bases between. The germline V gene encodes CDR1 SGHKS and CDR2 YYEKEE (reference sequence). The CDR3 is CASSLDLGGGTDTQYF. The DNA of the CDR3 is TGTGCCAGCAGCTTGGATCTGGGGGGAGGCACAGATACGCAGTATTTT.

The chain recombines TRBV6-1 with TRBJ2-7; possibly TRBD2 for D (6 bases). The CDR3 totals 14 residues. Trimming left V 2 bases short and J 3 bases short, with 11 bases between. Germline assignment: CDR1 MNHNS and CDR2 SASEGT. CDR3 nucleotides: TGTGCCAGCAGTGAATTGCCCGGGGGCTACGAGCAGTACTTC. Translating it yields CASSELPGGYEQYF.

This clone was found once. V and J are TRBV5-1 and TRBJ2-7; TRBD2 matches at 12 bases. The length of the CDR3 is 14 residues. V was pared by 5 bases and J by 7 bases, with 7 bases of the junction left unmatched. The V gene's germline CDR1 is SGHRS and CDR2 YFSETQ. The CDR3 DNA follows: TGCGCCAGCAGAGTACTAGCGGGGGGTGGTGAGCAGTACTTC. This translates into CASRVLAGGGEQYF.

The V and J genes are TRBV5-4 and TRBJ2-3, with a tentative D call TRBD2 (7 bases). V was shortened by 4 bases and J by 2 bases, with 17 bases between the two germline ends. CDR1 is SGHNT, CDR2 YYREEE, per germline (reference sequence). The CDR3 contains 16 residues. The CDR3 here is CASSLGGGGPTDTQYF. The CDR3 coding sequence is TGTGCCAGCAGCCTCGGGGGCGGGGGACCCACAGATACGCAGTATTTT.

The chain employs TRBV6-1 and TRBJ2-2; no reliable D call. The V end lost 7 bases, the J end lost 2 bases, and 11 bases lay between the germline ends. The CDR3 runs 14 residues. Germline assignment: CDR1 MNHNS and CDR2 SASEGT. CDR3 bases: TGTGCCAGCATACGACACATAAACACCGGGGAGCTGTTTTTT. It is translated as CASIRHINTGELFF.

This chain uses TRBV18 with TRBJ1-1; D possibly corresponds to TRBD1 (5 bases). This CDR3 spans 14 amino acids. V lost 3 bases and J 4 bases, leaving 12 bases between the germline ends. Germline CDR1 reads KGHSH; CDR2 reads LQKENI. The DNA of the CDR3 is TGTGCCAGCTCACCTTCGGGACCGAGCACTGAAGCTTTCTTT. It codes for CASSPSGPSTEAFF.

This clone was detected only a few times. The chain employs TRBV7-8 and TRBJ2-2; D possibly matches TRBD1 or TRBD2 (5 bases each). Trimming took off 7 bases at V and 4 bases at J, with 13 bases between the two ends. Germline V gives CDR1 SGHVS, CDR2 FQNEAQ. The CDR3 runs 14 residues. CDR3 amino acids: CASIRGGGTGELFF. The CDR3 DNA sequence: TGTGCCAGCATCCGGGGTGGGGGCACCGGGGAGCTGTTTTTT.

CDR3 sequence (DNA): TGTGCCAGCCGCCGGGGAAATACGCAGTATTTT. It yields the protein CASRRGNTQYF. This chain connects TRBV11-2 to TRBJ2-3; TRBD2 is a possible D gene (5 bases). The length of the CDR3 is 11 residues. The germline CDR1 and CDR2 sequences are SGHAT and FQNNGV. Trimming took off 8 bases at V and 7 bases at J, with 10 bases between the two ends.

The chain combines TRBV2 with TRBJ2-2; the D is unclear. The V end lost 2 bases, the J end lost 7 bases, and 8 bases lay between the germline ends. CDR1 is SNHLY and CDR2 is FYNNEI in the germline V gene. The CDR3 runs to 13 residues. The CDR3 DNA is TGTGCCAGCAGTGAAATGGTCGGCGGGGAGCTGTTTTTT. Amino acid sequence: CASSEMVGGELFF.

The genes are TRBV18 and TRBJ2-6; no definite D call. V shed 2 bases and J shed 4 bases, with 9 bases lying between them. CDR1 and CDR2 (germline): KGHSH, LQKENI. CDR3 size: 15 residues. Here the CDR3 reads CASSPNEAGANVLTF. CDR3 bases: TGTGCCAGCTCACCAAATGAAGCGGGGGCCAACGTCCTGACTTTC.

This clone came up a few times. This chain links TRBV30 with TRBJ1-5, with a tentative D call TRBD1 (5 bases). The CDR3 runs 14 residues. The germline gives CDR1 GTSNPN, CDR2 SVGIG (reference sequence). The V end lost 6 bases, the J end lost 0 bases, and 12 bases lay between the germline ends. In DNA, the CDR3 is TGTGCCTGCTCTCAGGGTTTTAGCAATCAGCCCCAGCATTTT. Amino acid sequence: CACSQGFSNQPQHF.

This rearrangement joins TRBV29-1 to TRBJ1-2; TRBD1 aligns across 9 bases. Trimming removed 3 bases from V and 5 bases from J; junction bases left unmatched: 10. The CDR3 is 15 amino acids. Germline CDR1 is SQVTM and CDR2 is ANQGSEA. CDR3 DNA sequence: TGCAGCGTTGACCCCGGGGGACAGGGACGGTATGGCTACACCTTC. It codes for CSVDPGGQGRYGYTF.

The gene calls are TRBV29-1 and TRBJ1-1, with 10 bases that match TRBD1. Germline V lookup: CDR1 SQVTM, CDR2 ANQGSEA. This CDR3 has 14 amino acids. The trim removed 6 bases at V and 2 bases at J, leaving 6 bases unmatched. CDR3 sequence: CSVADRGRNTEAFF. In nucleotides, the CDR3 is TGCAGCGTCGCCGACAGGGGGCGAAACACTGAAGCTTTCTTT.

V and J are TRBV5-1 and TRBJ2-7, with D hard to call. Germline V gene lookup returns CDR1 SGHRS and CDR2 YFSETQ. V shed 0 bases and J shed 3 bases, with 4 bases lying between them. This CDR3 is built from 12 residues. CDR3 nucleotide sequence: TGCGCCAGCAGCTTGGTCAGCTACGAGCAGTACTTC. It codes for CASSLVSYEQYF.

This rearrangement joins TRBV19 to TRBJ2-7, with D possibly matching TRBD2 (6 bases). The CDR3 has 14 amino acids. V lost 4 bases, J lost 3 bases, and 13 bases lay in between. Germline assignment: CDR1 LNHDA and CDR2 SQIVND (reference sequence). CDR3 nucleotide sequence: TGTGCCAGTAGTAACCGGGAGAGCTTCTACGAGCAGTACTTC. Amino acids: CASSNRESFYEQYF.

The chain combines TRBV4-1 with TRBJ1-5; D is possibly TRBD1 (5 bases). Germline V gene sequence: CDR1 MGHRA, CDR2 YSYEKL. CDR3 length: 17 residues. V lost 1 base to trimming and J lost 2 bases, with 15 bases between them. This CDR3 is CASSQAVGAGGNQPQHF. In nucleotides, the CDR3 is TGCGCCAGCAGCCAAGCGGTAGGGGCCGGAGGCAATCAGCCCCAGCATTTT.

This clone was recorded once. The V call is TRBV6-5, the J call TRBJ1-5, with a tentative D call TRBD1 (5 bases). The germline gives CDR1 MNHEY, CDR2 SVGAGI. V gave up 6 bases and J gave up 5 bases, with 11 bases separating them. The length of the CDR3 is 13 residues. DNA for the CDR3: TGTGCCAGCAGGGCCGGGGGGTATCAGCCCCAGCATTTT. The encoded protein is CASRAGGYQPQHF.

V usage is TRBV12-5 and J usage is TRBJ1-5, with a possible D match to TRBD1 (5 bases). This CDR3 is built from 16 residues. Trimming shortened V by 0 bases and J by 0 bases, and 9 bases separated the two germline ends. Germline V gene sequence: CDR1 LGHNT, CDR2 FRNRAP. The CDR3 loop reads CASGLVPGGSNQPQHF. CDR3 coding DNA: TGTGCTAGTGGTTTGGTTCCCGGGGGTAGCAATCAGCCCCAGCATTTT.

V and J are TRBV7-8 and TRBJ1-2; D may be TRBD1 (5 bases). Trimming removed 4 bases from V and 8 bases from J, with 14 bases in between. The CDR3 is made up of 13 amino acids. The germline V gene has CDR1 SGHVS and CDR2 FQNEAQ. CDR3 sequence (DNA): TGTGCCAGCAGCTCGGCGGGGGGTGAGGGCTACACCTTC. Translated: CASSSAGGEGYTF. The whole variable domain, filled in from reference TRBV7-8 and TRBJ1-2, reads GAGVSQSPRYKVAKRGQDVALRCDPISGHVSLFWYQQALGQGPEFLTYFQNEAQLDKSGLPSDRFFAERPEGSVSTLKIQRTQQEDSAVYLCASSSAGGEGYTFGSGTRLTVV.

The chain is built from TRBV19 and TRBJ1-5; a possible D gene is TRBD1 (5 bases). The V and J ends lost 8 bases and 3 bases respectively, with 17 bases between them. The CDR3 is made up of 15 amino acids. Germline assignment: CDR1 LNHDA and CDR2 SQIVND (reference sequence). The CDR3 sequence is CASSSGGTNNQPQHF. CDR3 coding DNA: TGTGCCAGTTCATCCGGGGGGACCAACAATCAGCCCCAGCATTTT.

The chain uses TRBV18 and TRBJ1-1, with a weak D call TRBD1 (6 bases). Trimming took off 3 bases at V and 2 bases at J, with 13 bases between the two ends. This CDR3 spans 15 amino acids. Germline values: CDR1 KGHSH, CDR2 LQKENI. CDR3 sequence reads: CASSPNQGQNTEAFF. The CDR3 region has the DNA TGTGCCAGCTCACCGAATCAGGGGCAAAACACTGAAGCTTTCTTT.

The chain has TRBV7-3 and TRBJ1-2, with 9 bases aligning to TRBD1. V lost 6 bases and J lost 13; bases outside the gene matches: 12. CDR1 SGHTA and CDR2 FQGTGA come from the germline V gene. The length of the CDR3 is 13 residues. The CDR3 reads CASRLSGTGMITF. DNA of the CDR3: TGTGCCAGCAGGCTAAGTGGGACAGGGATGATCACCTTC.

V is TRBV28 and J is TRBJ1-2; weak D call: TRBD1 (6 bases). V gave up 6 bases and J gave up 4 bases, with 15 bases separating them. CDR1 and CDR2 (germline): MDHEN, SYDVKM. The CDR3 totals 14 residues. The CDR3 nucleotides are TGTGCCAGCAGCAACGGACAGACTTTCTATGGCTACACCTTC. Its translation: CASSNGQTFYGYTF.

The rearrangement links TRBV2 to TRBJ2-3; 10 bases are shared with TRBD2. CDR3 size: 15 residues. Germline V gene sequence: CDR1 SNHLY, CDR2 FYNNEI. V gave up 4 bases and J gave up 2 bases; unmatched junction bases: 3. The CDR3 DNA is TGTGCCAGCAGTGTCCTAGCGGGGGCCACAGATACGCAGTATTTT. Translating it yields CASSVLAGATDTQYF.

The rearrangement links TRBV7-9 to TRBJ1-6; the match to TRBD1 covers 10 bases. Germline loops: CDR1 SEHNR, CDR2 FQNEAQ (reference sequence). V gave up 0 bases and J gave up 10 bases; unmatched junction bases: 12. The CDR3 covers 18 residues. CDR3 nucleotides: TGTGCCAGCAGCTTAGCCCATCTCGGACAGGGGGACGCCTCACCCCTCCACTTT. This codes for CASSLAHLGQGDASPLHF.

This CDR3 reads CASSLQQYRTDTQYF. In DNA form, the CDR3 reads TGTGCCAGCAGCTTACAACAGTACCGCACAGATACGCAGTATTTT. The chain combines TRBV7-6 with TRBJ2-3; D unresolved. CDR1 and CDR2 (germline): SGHVS, FNYEAQ. The V gene lost 2 bases and the J gene lost 1 base, with 10 bases spanning the gap. This CDR3 has 15 residues.

This chain connects TRBV19 to TRBJ2-7; 7 nucleotides agree with TRBD1. J gave up 2 bases and V 6 bases, and 10 bases lay outside the gene matches. The CDR3 has 15 residues. CDR1 is LNHDA, CDR2 SQIVND, per germline (reference sequence). The CDR3 nucleotides are TGTGCCAGTAGAGCCCCCTCCGGGACAGCCTACGAGCAGTACTTC. Translation: CASRAPSGTAYEQYF.

This chain connects TRBV7-8 to TRBJ1-4; no reliable D call. V dropped 1 base and J dropped 0 bases, with 9 bases sitting between them. There are 16 residues in the CDR3. Germline CDR1 reads SGHVS; CDR2 reads FQNEAQ. The CDR3 region has the DNA TGTGCCAGCAGCTTAGTAGGGTTCACAACTAATGAAAAACTGTTTTTT. Its translation is CASSLVGFTTNEKLFF. Using reference TRBV7-8 and TRBJ1-4 for the parts outside the CDR3, the full variable domain is GAGVSQSPRYKVAKRGQDVALRCDPISGHVSLFWYQQALGQGPEFLTYFQNEAQLDKSGLPSDRFFAERPEGSVSTLKIQRTQQEDSAVYLCASSLVGFTTNEKLFFGSGTQLSVL.